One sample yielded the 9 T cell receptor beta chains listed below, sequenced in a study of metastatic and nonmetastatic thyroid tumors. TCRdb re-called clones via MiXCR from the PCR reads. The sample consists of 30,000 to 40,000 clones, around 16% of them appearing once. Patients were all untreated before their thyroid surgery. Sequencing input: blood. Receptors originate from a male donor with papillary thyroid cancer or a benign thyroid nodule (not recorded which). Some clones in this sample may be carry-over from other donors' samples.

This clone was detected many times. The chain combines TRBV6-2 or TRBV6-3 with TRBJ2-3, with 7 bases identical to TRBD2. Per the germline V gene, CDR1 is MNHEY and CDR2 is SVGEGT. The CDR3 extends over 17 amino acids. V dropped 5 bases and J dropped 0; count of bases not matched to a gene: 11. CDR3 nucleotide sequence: TGTGCCAGCAGTCTGCGCGGGAGACTGAGGAGCACAGATACGCAGTATTTT. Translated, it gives CASSLRGRLRSTDTQYF.

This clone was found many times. The CDR3 region is CASSRWGAASTDTQYF. CDR3 sequence (DNA): TGTGCCAGCAGCCGATGGGGAGCGGCGAGCACAGATACGCAGTATTTT. V usage is TRBV11-2 and J usage is TRBJ2-3; maybe TRBD2 (5 bases). V lost 5 bases to trimming and J lost 0 bases, with 15 bases between them. CDR3 length: 16 residues. CDR1 and CDR2 from the germline V gene are SGHAT and FQNNGV.

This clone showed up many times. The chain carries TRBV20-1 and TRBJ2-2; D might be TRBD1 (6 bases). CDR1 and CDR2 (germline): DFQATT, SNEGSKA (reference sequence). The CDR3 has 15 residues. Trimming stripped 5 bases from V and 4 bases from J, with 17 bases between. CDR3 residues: CSAFGPDRPTGELFF. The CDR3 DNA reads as TGCAGTGCTTTTGGGCCCGACAGGCCCACCGGGGAGCTGTTTTTT.

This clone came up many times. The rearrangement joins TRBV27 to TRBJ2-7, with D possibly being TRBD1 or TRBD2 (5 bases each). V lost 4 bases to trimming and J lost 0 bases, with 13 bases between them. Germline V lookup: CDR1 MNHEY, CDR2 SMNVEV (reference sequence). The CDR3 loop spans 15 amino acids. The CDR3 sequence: CASSSPEGSSYEQYF. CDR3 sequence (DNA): TGTGCCAGCAGTTCCCCCGAGGGGAGCTCCTACGAGCAGTACTTC.

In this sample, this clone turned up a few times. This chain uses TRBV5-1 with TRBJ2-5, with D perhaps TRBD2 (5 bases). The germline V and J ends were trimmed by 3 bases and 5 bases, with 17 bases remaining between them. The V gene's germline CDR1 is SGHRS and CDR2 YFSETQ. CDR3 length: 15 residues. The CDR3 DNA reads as TGCGCCAGCAGCTCGTCACCGGGGTTGGGTGAGACCCAGTACTTC. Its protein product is CASSSSPGLGETQYF.

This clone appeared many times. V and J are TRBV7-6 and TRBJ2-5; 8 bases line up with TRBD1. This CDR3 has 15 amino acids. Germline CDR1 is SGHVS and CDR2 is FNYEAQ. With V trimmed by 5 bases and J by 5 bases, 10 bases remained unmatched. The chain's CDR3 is CASSRGQGPRETQYF. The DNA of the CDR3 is TGTGCCAGCAGCCGAGGACAGGGTCCCAGGGAGACCCAGTACTTC. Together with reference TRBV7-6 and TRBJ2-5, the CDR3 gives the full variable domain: GAGVSQSPRYKVTKRGQDVALRCDPISGHVSLYWYRQALGQGPEFLTYFNYEAQQDKSGLPNDRFSAERPEGSISTLTIQRTEQRDSAMYRCASSRGQGPRETQYFGPGTRLLVL.

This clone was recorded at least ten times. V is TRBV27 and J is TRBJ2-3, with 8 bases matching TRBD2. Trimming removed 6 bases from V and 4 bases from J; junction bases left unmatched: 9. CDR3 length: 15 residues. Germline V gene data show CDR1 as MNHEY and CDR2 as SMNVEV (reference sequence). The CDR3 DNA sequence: TGTGCCAGCAGCCGAGAAGGACTAGCCGCAGATACGCAGTATTTT. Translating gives CASSREGLAADTQYF.

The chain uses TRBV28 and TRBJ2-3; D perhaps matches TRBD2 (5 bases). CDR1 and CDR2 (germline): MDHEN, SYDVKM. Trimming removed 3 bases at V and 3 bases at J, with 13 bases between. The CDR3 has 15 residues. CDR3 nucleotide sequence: TGTGCCAGCAGTTTTCGGGATGTGGGGACAGATACGCAGTATTTT. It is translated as CASSFRDVGTDTQYF. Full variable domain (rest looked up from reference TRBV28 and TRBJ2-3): DVKVTQSSRYLVKRTGEKVFLECVQDMDHENMFWYRQDPGLGLRLIYFSYDVKMKEKGDIPEGYSVSREKKERFSLILESASTNQTSMYLCASSFRDVGTDTQYFGPGTRLTVL.

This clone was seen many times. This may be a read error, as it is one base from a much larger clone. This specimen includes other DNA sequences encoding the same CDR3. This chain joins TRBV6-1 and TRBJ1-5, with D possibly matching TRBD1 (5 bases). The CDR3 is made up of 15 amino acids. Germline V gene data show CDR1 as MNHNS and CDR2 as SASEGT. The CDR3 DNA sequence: TGCGCCAGCTTGATTTCTGGGGGGAAGGGTCAGCCCCAGCATTTT. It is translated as CASLISGGKGQPQHF.